This T cell receptor (beta chain) was captured in a study of T cell repertoires in cytomegalovirus infection. Study overall: Indications of both CMV infection and matching HLA type were provided by public TCR beta signatures. Broader study findings: The study identified carriers of CMV plus the relevant HLA from cumulative public TCR beta family frequency. CMV-specific HLA-C-restricted TCR beta clonotypes dominated the ex vivo response.

TCRdb reprocessed the reads with MiXCR, giving one entry per CDR3 protein. Altogether hundreds of thousands of distinct CDR3 sequences are present, roughly 30% being singletons, with the ten largest covering about an eighth. Trimming removed 7 bases from V and 2 bases from J; junction bases left unmatched: 3. The CDR3 has 13 residues. CDR1 is DFQATT, CDR2 SNEGSKA, per germline (reference sequence). As regards this clonotype: Its target is not known.

This chain uses TRBV20-1 with TRBJ2-4, with 9 bases lining up with TRBD1. This clonotype was obtained from a human donor in good health (CMV status not recorded). Some clones in this sample may be carry-over from other donors' samples. Sample: cultured CD8+ T cells from PBMCs, taken from culture after CMV antigen stimulation. The CDR3 loop reads CSGTGESKNIQYF. In nucleotides, the CDR3 is TGCAGTGGGACAGGGGAATCCAAAAACATTCAGTACTTC.